This record concerns one T cell receptor beta chain sequence. The sample holds one count of this clonotype. There is no known antigen for this receptor. No quality values exist for individual bases; no much larger clone is one base distant. Evidence from one read is weak. This specimen belongs to a study of blood T cells in healthy people across ages (dated by TCRdb to between 2014 and 2017). Study-level background: Template switching captured roughly one uniquely barcoded TCR beta cDNA molecule per two T cells in model experiments. The donors were divided into four age groups: young (average approximately 17 years), middle-aged (over 35), aged (approximately 62) and long-lived (nearly 85). To avoid experimental bias, donors of different ages were distributed randomly across sequencing lanes. Using the same blood draw, the study looked at two additional independent replicas of 1 million unique cDNA reads for two donors, one aged 18 to 30 and the other aged 80 or older. Using deep sequencing normalized with unique cDNA molecular identifiers, the study measured how TCR beta repertoire diversity changes with age. Points the paper makes about the study in general: Estimates of total diversity based on one million sequenced T cells were regarded as lower bounds and as underestimates. Observed TCR beta diversity per million T cells fell roughly linearly with age, and a significant reduction was already apparent by age roughly 40. The long-lived group showed more naive CD4+ T cells, fewer expanded clones and increased TCR diversity than the aged group, suggesting age selection. Bulk unsorted PBMC profiling prevented conclusive comparison of naive and antigen-experienced compartments. A strong correlation was found between observed TCR beta diversity and the percentage of naive T cells measured by flow cytometry. Because the CMV infection status of the donors was unknown, age-related changes in expanded clonotypes may potentially have been confounded.

Trimming takes 0 bases from V and 8 bases from J, and the germline ends sit 11 bases apart. CDR1 LGHNA and CDR2 YSLEER are derived from the germline V gene. Counted from cysteine to phenylalanine, this CDR3 has 13 amino acids. The kept DNA is CDR3 alone, 39 bases in frame from the first base. The library was obtained by 5' RACE. Sequencing was performed on an Illumina HiSeq 2500. A second PCR of 7 to 11 cycles was performed with a sample-barcoded 5' primer and a J-beta primer mix. A template-switch 5' adaptor carrying 12 random nucleotides introduced a unique molecular identifier onto each TCR beta cDNA molecule. At least 2.5 million CDR3-containing paired-end reads were obtained from each sample. All of the RNA was converted into first-strand cDNA using the Mint cDNA synthesis kit, with a TRBC-specific oligonucleotide serving as the primer. All cDNA was treated with uracil-DNA glycosylase and then went through a first 18-cycle PCR with the universal primers M1SS and BC2_uni_R. In the source study's methods: Normalization of each sample was performed by random selection of 1 million high-quality reads, each carrying a distinct molecular identifier. Reads sharing molecular identifiers were discarded rather than binned into consensus sequences. MiTCR, set to a Q25 quality threshold and the strictest error-elimination algorithm, was used for CDR3 identification, clonotype clustering and error correction. A nonparametric unseen species model with Euler transformation was used to estimate a lower bound on total TCR beta diversity. TCRdb passed the public sequencing reads through fastp at Q25 and MiXCR, retaining productive beta sequences. Records with the same CDR3 protein are collapsed into one entry carrying the most frequent genes and DNA. It is TCRdb's table, rather than the study itself, that gives the V and J calls and clone size. The sample table lists hundreds of thousands of distinct CDR3 sequences, roughly 32% of them with a count of one. The ten largest account for approximately 15% of the sample.

Systemically healthy Caucasian individuals from Russia, around 38 in total and aged roughly 6 to 100 years, were included as donors. Each donor gave about 10 milliliters of peripheral blood, drawn into EDTA-treated Vacutainer tubes. Ficoll-Paque density-gradient centrifugation was used to isolate PBMCs, with at least 6 million per sample. Total RNA, at least 6 micrograms per sample, was extracted from PBMCs with Trizol reagent. For every donor, an aliquot of PBMCs went through flow cytometry to measure the percentages of naive CD45RAhigh/CD27high T cells. Input material: blood. This sequence was found in a woman aged 80 or older in good health. Donor details come from another sample of the same person, matched by shared clones. The sequence is built from TRBV4-3 and TRBJ2-7; the D segment cannot be called with confidence. The nucleotide sequence reads as follows: TGCGCCAGCAGCCAAGATATCTACGCCCAGCAGTACTTC. Its translation is CASSQDIYAQQYF.